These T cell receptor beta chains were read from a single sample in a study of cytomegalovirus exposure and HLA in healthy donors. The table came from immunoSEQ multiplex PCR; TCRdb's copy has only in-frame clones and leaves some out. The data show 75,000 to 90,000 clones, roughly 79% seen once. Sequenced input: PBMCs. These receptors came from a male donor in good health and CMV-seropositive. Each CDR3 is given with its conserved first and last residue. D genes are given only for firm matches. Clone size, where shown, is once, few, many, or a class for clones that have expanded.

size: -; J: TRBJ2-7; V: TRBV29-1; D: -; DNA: TGCAGCGTTAGGACAGCTACCTACGAGCAGTACTTC; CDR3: CSVRTATYEQYF
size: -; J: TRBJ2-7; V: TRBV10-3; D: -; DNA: TGTGCCATCAGCAGGGGTCTTTACGAGCAGTACTTC; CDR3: CAISRGLYEQYF
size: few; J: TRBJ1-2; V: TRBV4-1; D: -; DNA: TGCGCCAGCAGCACCAACGGAGCGGAGCCTAACTATGGCTACACCTTC; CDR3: CASSTNGAEPNYGYTF
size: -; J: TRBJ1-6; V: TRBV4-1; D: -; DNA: TGCGCCAGCAGCCACTCGGCGCCCAGGCTCTATAATTCACCCCTCCACTTT; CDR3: CASSHSAPRLYNSPLHF
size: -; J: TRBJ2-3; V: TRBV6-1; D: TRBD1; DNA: TGTGCCAGCACGAGGGGACAGGACTCAGATACGCAGTATTTT; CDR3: CASTRGQDSDTQYF
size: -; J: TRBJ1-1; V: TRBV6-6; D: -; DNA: TGTGCCAGCAGTAGACAGGTTCTCTCAGAGGAAGCTTTCTTT; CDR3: CASSRQVLSEEAFF
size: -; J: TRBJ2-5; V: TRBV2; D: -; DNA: TGTGCCAGCAGGGCGCTAGCTTGGCAAGAGACCCAGTACTTC; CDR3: CASRALAWQETQYF
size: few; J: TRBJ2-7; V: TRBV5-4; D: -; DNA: TGTGCCAGCAGCCCGCGGGTTAGTGGATACGAGCAGTACTTC; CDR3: CASSPRVSGYEQYF
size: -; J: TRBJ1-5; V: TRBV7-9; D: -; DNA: TGTGCCAGCAGCTTAAGCCGAAATCAGCCCCAGCATTTT; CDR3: CASSLSRNQPQHF
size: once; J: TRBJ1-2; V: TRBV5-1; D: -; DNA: TGCGCCAGCAGCGAAACGACTGAAAACTATGGCTACACCTTC; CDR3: CASSETTENYGYTF
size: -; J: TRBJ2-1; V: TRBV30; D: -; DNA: TGTGCCTGGAGTCCCAATGGACTGCGGAATGAGCAGTTCTTC; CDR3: CAWSPNGLRNEQFF
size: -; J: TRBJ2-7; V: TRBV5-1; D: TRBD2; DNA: TGCGCCAGCAGCGGAACAGCGGGAGGCTCCTACGAGCAGTACTTC; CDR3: CASSGTAGGSYEQYF
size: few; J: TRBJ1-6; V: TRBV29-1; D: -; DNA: TGCAGCGCCCGGGACAACTATAATTCACCCCTCCACTTT; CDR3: CSARDNYNSPLHF
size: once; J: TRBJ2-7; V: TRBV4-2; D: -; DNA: TGTGCCAGCAGCCAAGATAGGACGGACAGAGGCTACGAGCAGTACTTC; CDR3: CASSQDRTDRGYEQYF
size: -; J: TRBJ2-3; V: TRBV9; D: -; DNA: TGTGCCATCTACCCCCGAGATACGCAGTATTTT; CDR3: CAIYPRDTQYF
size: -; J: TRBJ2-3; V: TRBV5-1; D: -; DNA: TGCGCCAGCAGCTTGGTTACAGAAATCACAGATACGCAGTATTTT; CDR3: CASSLVTEITDTQYF
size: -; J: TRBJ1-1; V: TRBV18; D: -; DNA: TGTGCCAGCTCGCTACAGACAGGTCTGAACACTGAAGCTTTCTTT; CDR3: CASSLQTGLNTEAFF
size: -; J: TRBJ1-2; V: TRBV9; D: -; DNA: TGTGCCAGCAGCGCCAACAGACACTATGGCTACACCTTC; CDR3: CASSANRHYGYTF
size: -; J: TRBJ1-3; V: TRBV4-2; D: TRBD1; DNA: TGTGCCAGCAGCCCTTTGGCGGCAGGGGGCGTGGGTGGAAACACCATATATTTT; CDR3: CASSPLAAGGVGGNTIYF
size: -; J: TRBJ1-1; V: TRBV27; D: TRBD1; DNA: TGTGCCAGCGGCAGGGGGGCTGAAGCTTTCTTT; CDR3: CASGRGAEAFF
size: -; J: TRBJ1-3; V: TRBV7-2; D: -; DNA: TGTGCCAGCAGCGCACAGCCGGATACAGGAAACACCATATATTTT; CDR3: CASSAQPDTGNTIYF
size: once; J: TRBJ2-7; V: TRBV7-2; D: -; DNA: TGTGCCAGCAGCCAACAAGCAGGCGACTCCTACGAGCAGTACTTC; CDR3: CASSQQAGDSYEQYF
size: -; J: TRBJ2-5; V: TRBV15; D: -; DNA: TGTGCCACCAGCATTGGAGCCCACGCGTCTAGTGAGACCCAGTACTTC; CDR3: CATSIGAHASSETQYF
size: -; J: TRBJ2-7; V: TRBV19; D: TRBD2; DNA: TGTGCCAGTAGTATGGGACTAGCGGGAGGCCTCTACGAGCAGTACTTC; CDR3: CASSMGLAGGLYEQYF
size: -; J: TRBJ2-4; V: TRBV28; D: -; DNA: TGTGCCAGCACAGACAGTCTAGCCAAAAACATTCAGTACTTC; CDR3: CASTDSLAKNIQYF
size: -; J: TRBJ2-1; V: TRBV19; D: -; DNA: TGTGCCAGTAAAGGGGATGCTTACAATGAGCAGTTCTTC; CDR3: CASKGDAYNEQFF
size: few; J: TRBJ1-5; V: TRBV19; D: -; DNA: TGTGCCAGTAACGGGTATAGCAATCAGCCCCAGCATTTT; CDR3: CASNGYSNQPQHF
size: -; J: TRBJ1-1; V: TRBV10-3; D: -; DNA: TGTGCCATCAGTGAGTCGTTGGGGAAAGGGAGCACTGAAGCTTTCTTT; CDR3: CAISESLGKGSTEAFF
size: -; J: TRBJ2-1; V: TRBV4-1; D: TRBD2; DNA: TGCGCCAGCAGCCAAGATTGGCTAGCGGGGAGCTCCTACAATGAGCAGTTCTTC; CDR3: CASSQDWLAGSSYNEQFF
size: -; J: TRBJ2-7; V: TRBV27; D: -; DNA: TGTGCCAGCAGTTTAGCGGGCTCCTACGAGCAGTACTTC; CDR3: CASSLAGSYEQYF
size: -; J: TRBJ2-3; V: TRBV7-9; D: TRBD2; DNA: TGTGCCAGCAGCTTTTCCCGGGGTTGGACTAGCGGGGACCCAGATACGCAGTATTTT; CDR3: CASSFSRGWTSGDPDTQYF
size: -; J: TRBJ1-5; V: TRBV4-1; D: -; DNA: TGCGCCAGCAGCCACCATTCAGGAGTCGGGGTCAATCAGCCCCAGCATTTT; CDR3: CASSHHSGVGVNQPQHF
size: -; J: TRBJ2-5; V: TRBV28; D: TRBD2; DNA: TGTGCCAGCAGGCCGTGGGCGGGAGACCACCAAGAGACCCAGTACTTC; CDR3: CASRPWAGDHQETQYF
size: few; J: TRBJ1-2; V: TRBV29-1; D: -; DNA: TGCAGCGTTGTTGGGGAGACCTATGGCTACACCTTC; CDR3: CSVVGETYGYTF
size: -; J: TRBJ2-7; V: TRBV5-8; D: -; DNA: TGTGCCAGCAGCTCCCAGGGGGGACTTTTGGGGGAGCAGTACTTC; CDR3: CASSSQGGLLGEQYF
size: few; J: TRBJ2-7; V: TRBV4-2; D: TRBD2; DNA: TGTGCCAGCAGCCAAGGACTAGCGGGAGGAGGGGTTAAGAGGGTCTACGAGCAGTACTTC; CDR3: CASSQGLAGGGVKRVYEQYF
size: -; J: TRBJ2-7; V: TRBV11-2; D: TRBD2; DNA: TGTGCCAGCAGCGTCCGACTAGCGGGAGTTCGCGAGCAGTACTTC; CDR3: CASSVRLAGVREQYF
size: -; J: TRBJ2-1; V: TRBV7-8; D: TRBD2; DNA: TGTGCCAGCAGCTTACCTAGCGGGGGGGCCCACAATGAGCAGTTCTTC; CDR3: CASSLPSGGAHNEQFF
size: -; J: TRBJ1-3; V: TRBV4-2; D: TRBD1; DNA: TGTGCCAGCAGCCAAGGACAGGGGGTCGGAAACACCATATATTTT; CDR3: CASSQGQGVGNTIYF